This T cell receptor beta chain was sequenced for a study of CD8+ T cells in alopecia areata. Overall study findings and caveats: TCR sharing was clearer in mice than between patients, perhaps partly owing to patient HLA diversity. Scalp repertoires also include resident alphabeta T cells from normal skin.

The authors extracted RNA and reverse transcribed it into cDNA as the sequencing template. Clones were sequenced by immunoSEQ multiplex PCR, and TCRdb holds only the in-frame ones, with some missing. Seen here are 110,000 or so clones, under 40% observed once, and the top ten hold roughly 3.3%. As part of sample collection, lesional scalp punch biopsies and peripheral blood were taken from alopecia areata patients. Concerning this clone itself: Its specificity is unknown. This sample also contains other DNA sequences that code for the same CDR3.

The sequenced material came from CD4+ T cells sorted from blood. This clonotype was sampled from a human donor with alopecia areata.

The CDR3 spells CASSLAGTYEQYF. The CDR3 nucleotides read TGCGCCAGCAGCTTGGCAGGAACCTACGAGCAGTACTTC. The rearrangement links TRBV5-1 to TRBJ2-7; D is unclear. Per germline, CDR1 SGHRS and CDR2 YFSETQ. The CDR3 totals 13 residues. V dropped 0 bases and J dropped 2 bases, with 6 bases sitting between them.